These 8 T cell receptor beta chains were sequenced from one sample in a study of blood T cell repertoires in COVID-19 (dated by TCRdb to about 2020). Library prep was done by the immunoSEQ multiplex PCR assay. TCRdb re-hosts the immuneACCESS table, in-frame sequences only. Its copies lack some clones; in the studies checked, an unresolved V gene accounts for under half of them, and the cause for the rest is not known. A total of 250,000 or so clones appear in this sample, roughly nine tenths of them only once. The ten largest clones add up to less than 5% of the sample. The sequenced sample consisted of peripheral blood. Receptors originate from a woman in her thirties or forties who had recovered from COVID-19.

For this clone: Additional DNA sequences in this sample encode the identical CDR3. This sequence joins TRBV18 and TRBJ2-5; possible D gene TRBD2, 6 bases. The CDR3 runs to 12 residues. Deletions cut 6 bases from V and 5 bases from J, with 10 bases between. Germline CDR1 reads KGHSH; CDR2 reads LQKENI. CDR3 protein: CASSYRGETQYF. DNA of the CDR3: TGTGCCAGCTCCTACCGGGGGGAGACCCAGTACTTC.

The CDR3 reads CASSARDSLNQPQHF. The CDR3 DNA reads TGTGCCAGCAGCGCACGGGACAGCCTGAATCAGCCCCAGCATTTT. This chain connects TRBV9 to TRBJ1-5; TRBD1 agrees at 7 bases. Looked up from germline, CDR1 is SGDLS and CDR2 is YYNGEE. The V segment lost 3 bases and the J segment 4 bases; nucleotides outside the gene matches: 7. CDR3 size: 15 residues.

The chain joins TRBV27 to TRBJ1-2; D is unresolved. CDR1 is MNHEY and CDR2 is SMNVEV in the germline V gene (reference sequence). V lost 3 bases and J 3 bases, leaving 14 bases between the germline ends. CDR3 length: 15 residues. CDR3 in DNA: TGTGCCAGCAGTTTTAATTCCGGCGGTCACTATGGCTACACCTTC. It specifies CASSFNSGGHYGYTF.

The chain uses TRBV7-3 and TRBJ2-3, with 9 bases that match TRBD2. In germline, CDR1 is SGHTA, CDR2 FQGTGA. CDR3 size: 17 residues. V gave up 3 bases and J gave up 2 bases; unmatched junction bases: 9. CDR3 nucleotides: TGTGCCAGCAGCTTCCTAGGAGCGGGGGGCCACACAGATACGCAGTATTTT. Translating it yields CASSFLGAGGHTDTQYF.

The chain couples TRBV5-4 to TRBJ2-1, with no clear D. CDR1 is SGHNT, CDR2 YYREEE, per germline (reference sequence). V was pared by 2 bases and J by 6 bases, with 9 bases between. The length of the CDR3 is 13 residues. The CDR3 loop is CASSFPASNEQFF. The CDR3 coding sequence is TGTGCCAGCAGCTTCCCGGCTAGCAATGAGCAGTTCTTC. The variable domain in full, with the rest retrieved from reference TRBV5-4 and TRBJ2-1, is ETGVTQSPTHLIKTRGQQVTLRCSSQSGHNTVSWYQQALGQGPQFIFQYYREEENGRGNFPPRFSGLQFPNYSSELNVNALELDDSALYLCASSFPASNEQFFGPGTRLTVL.

The chain couples TRBV3-1 (or the pseudogene TRBV3-2) to TRBJ2-3; a weak D match, TRBD2 (6 bases). Trimming left V 0 bases short and J 0 bases short, with 10 bases between. Germline lookup yields CDR1 LGHDT and CDR2 YNNKEL (reference sequence). The CDR3 covers 16 residues. CDR3 DNA sequence: TGTGCCAGCAGCCAAGATTTGGGGGGAAGCACAGATACGCAGTATTTT. Translated: CASSQDLGGSTDTQYF.

CDR3 residues: CASKSQRFTEAFF. For the CDR3, the DNA is TGTGCCAGTAAGTCGCAACGGTTCACTGAAGCTTTCTTT. V usage is TRBV19 and J usage is TRBJ1-1; no reliable D call. Per the germline V gene, CDR1 is LNHDA and CDR2 is SQIVND (reference sequence). Trimming removed 7 bases at V and 4 bases at J, with 13 bases between. The CDR3 contains 13 residues.

The chain has TRBV11-3 and TRBJ2-1; 14 bases map to TRBD2. Trimming at V came to 4 bases and at J to 9 bases, leaving 11 bases not matched to a gene. The germline CDR1 and CDR2 sequences are SGHNT and YENEEA. The CDR3 is 17 residues long. The CDR3 coding sequence is TGTGCCAGCAGCTCGGGACTAGCGGGGGATACAGCTGCTGAGCAGTTCTTC. Protein product: CASSSGLAGDTAAEQFF.